This TCR beta chain was sequenced during a study of Ad26.COV2.S vaccination and SARS-CoV-2 variants. Whole-study context: Of the COV1001 trial arms, the Ad26.COV2.S arm included the donor.

Of note for this clone: No antigen is known for it.

Treatment described: around 19 received Ad26.COV2.S at low or high dose, single or two shots; roughly five received placebo; per-sample allocation not given. At day 63 after the first vaccine or placebo injection, samples were drawn. Notes on the study in general: In TCR breadth and depth analyses, total T cell responses may have been underestimated.

Sequencing was performed with immunoSEQ multiplex PCR; in TCRdb, only in-frame clones are kept and a portion is missing. The sample comprises about 350,000 clones, around 83% of which are singletons, and 3% to 4% rests with the top ten. The CDR3 runs to 13 residues. With 3 bases removed from V and 5 bases from J, the gap between germline ends came to 10 bases. The germline V gene encodes CDR1 LGHDT and CDR2 YNNKEL (reference sequence). This sample comprised peripheral blood, obtained in a trial of Ad26.COV2.S vaccine versus placebo. The V and J genes are TRBV3-1 (or the pseudogene TRBV3-2) and TRBJ2-5; D call uncertain. The receptor was derived from a person aged 18-65 years who received the Ad26.COV2.S COVID-19 vaccine or a placebo. CDR3 sequence: CASSQVVLETQYF. DNA for the CDR3: TGTGCCAGCAGCCAGGTAGTCCTTGAGACCCAGTACTTC.